A single count supports the clone carrying this T cell receptor (beta chain). Its antigen remains unknown. The data were taken from a study of long-term antiretroviral therapy in people with HIV. Study-wide results and limits: ART adherence, viral resistance and therapy changes were not recorded.

Version v3.0 of the immunoSEQ assay was performed at survey level. Using immunoSEQ multiplex PCR, the repertoire was profiled, and TCRdb retains in-frame clones only, with some absent. The sample yields some 17,000 clones, 65% to 85% seen once. This CDR3 contains 15 residues. The germline V gene has CDR1 LNHDA and CDR2 SQIVND (reference sequence). The ends were cut back, 1 base at V and 2 bases at J, with 9 bases in the middle. The clonotype originates from a woman in her forties or fifties with HIV. Sample: unsorted PBMCs, taken roughly 2.5 years before starting antiretroviral therapy. The chain couples TRBV19 to TRBJ2-1; TRBD1 or TRBD2 may be the D gene (6 bases each). CDR3 coding DNA: TGTGCCAGTAGTATAGGGAGGGGGGCCTACAATGAGCAGTTCTTC. This encodes CASSIGRGAYNEQFF.